Given below is one T cell receptor beta chain in context. Its antigen remains unidentified. Splitting the CD4+ cells yielded a CD45RA+ naive subset and a CD45RA-negative memory subset. These data are taken from a study of shared clonotypes between healthy human individuals. General study points: Estimated clonotype richness was generally higher in naive than memory subsets.

The V gene end was trimmed by 9 bases and the J gene end by 2 bases; junction bases not matched to a gene: 10. This CDR3 contains 14 residues. Germline values: CDR1 LNHDA, CDR2 SQIVND (reference sequence). Sequencing was at deep level. Sequencing used immunoSEQ multiplex PCR; TCRdb keeps in-frame clones, though not all of them. The sample holds more than 150,000 clones; 85% to 95% are singletons and the top ten take 0.067%. The sequencing sample was made of naive CD4+ T cells sorted from blood. The subset: CD45RA+ positively selected. The clonotype comes from a woman aged 25 to 39 in good health. V usage is TRBV19 and J usage is TRBJ2-7; TRBD1 matches 7 bases. The CDR3 here is CASQARTGPYEQYF. Written as DNA, the CDR3 is TGTGCCAGCCAGGCAAGGACAGGCCCCTACGAGCAGTACTTC.